A single sample is the source of the 14 T cell receptor beta chains below, sequenced in a study of control samples from healthy donors and cancer patients. Here immunoSEQ multiplex PCR was the method, and the copy in TCRdb shows in-frame clones only, minus some. There are about 55,000 clones in the sample; about 96% occur only once, and roughly 0.99% lies in the top ten. Sequenced material: blood. Receptors were obtained from a woman between 18 and 29 years old in good health.

The chain links TRBV9 to TRBJ1-2; possible D gene TRBD1, 6 bases. Germline assignment: CDR1 SGDLS and CDR2 YYNGEE. The V and J ends lost 4 bases and 8 bases respectively, with 21 bases between them. CDR3 length: 15 residues. The CDR3 nucleotides read TGTGCCAGCAGCCCTGCGGGGACACAAAAACGGGGCTACACCTTC. Its translation: CASSPAGTQKRGYTF.

The chain recombines TRBV7-9 with TRBJ1-1, with 8 bases aligning to TRBD1. CDR1 is SEHNR, CDR2 FQNEAQ, per germline (reference sequence). The junction had 1 base not matched to a gene; V was cut back by 4 bases and J by 6 bases. The CDR3 has 12 residues. CDR3 sequence (DNA): TGTGCCAGCAGCTCACAGGGGGCTGAAGCTTTCTTT. Translating gives CASSSQGAEAFF.

With respect to this clone: Other DNA sequences in the same sample also yield this CDR3. The V and J genes are TRBV7-9 and TRBJ1-2; D remains ambiguous. There are 12 residues in the CDR3. Per germline, CDR1 SEHNR and CDR2 FQNEAQ (reference sequence). V dropped 1 base and J dropped 6 bases, with 6 bases sitting between them. CDR3 nucleotides: TGTGCCAGCAGCTTAGGAGCGGATGGCTACACCTTC. Amino acids: CASSLGADGYTF. The full variable domain, in which reference TRBV7-9 and TRBJ1-2 provide the parts outside the CDR3, is DTGVSQNPRHKITKRGQNVTFRCDPISEHNRLYWYRQTLGQGPEFLTYFQNEAQLEKSRLLSDRFSAERPKGSFSTLEIQRTEQGDSAMYLCASSLGADGYTFGSGTRLTVV.

This chain connects TRBV28 to TRBJ1-6, with 11 bases identical to TRBD1. CDR3 length: 16 residues. V lost 4 bases, J lost 5 bases, and 4 bases stayed unmatched. Germline loops: CDR1 MDHEN, CDR2 SYDVKM. CDR3 in amino acids: CASSSGDRGNNSPLHF. The CDR3 coding sequence is TGTGCCAGCAGTTCCGGGGACAGGGGGAATAATTCACCCCTCCACTTT.

V gene TRBV24-1 combines with J gene TRBJ2-1; no clear D. The V end lost 5 bases, the J end lost 5 bases, and 3 bases lay between the germline ends. In germline, CDR1 is KGHDR, CDR2 SFDVKD. The CDR3 length is 11 residues. Here the CDR3 reads CATSVHNEQFF. In DNA, the CDR3 is TGTGCCACCAGTGTCCACAATGAGCAGTTCTTC.

The chain couples TRBV19 to TRBJ2-1, with TRBD2 matching over 8 bases. Germline assignment: CDR1 LNHDA and CDR2 SQIVND (reference sequence). The CDR3 sequence is 15 residues long. With V trimmed by 0 bases and J by 13 bases, 11 bases remained unmatched. CDR3 in DNA: TGTGCCAGTAGTATAGATCAGGGGATCGGGACTAGACAGTTCTTC. This sequence encodes CASSIDQGIGTRQFF.

CDR3 residues: CSVGQSSYEQYF. CDR3 nucleotides: TGCAGCGTTGGACAGAGCTCCTACGAGCAGTACTTC. The chain is built from TRBV29-1 and TRBJ2-7, with a weak D call TRBD1 (5 bases). CDR1 is SQVTM, CDR2 ANQGSEA, per germline. This CDR3 is built from 12 residues. V was shortened by 4 bases and J by 0 bases, with 7 bases between the two germline ends.

The gene calls are TRBV19 and TRBJ1-5; 7 bases fit TRBD1. V was pared by 3 bases and J by 0 bases, with 5 bases of the junction left unmatched. Per germline, CDR1 LNHDA and CDR2 SQIVND (reference sequence). The CDR3 sequence is 16 residues long. Here the CDR3 DNA reads TGTGCCAGTAGTATTTGGCAGGGGGATAGCAATCAGCCCCAGCATTTT. It is translated as CASSIWQGDSNQPQHF.

The chain links TRBV18 to TRBJ2-7; 9 positions match TRBD1. This CDR3 has 13 amino acids. The V and J ends lost 8 bases and 3 bases, in that order; junction bases with no gene match: 5. The germline V gene has CDR1 KGHSH and CDR2 LQKENI. CDR3 DNA: TGTGCCAGCACCCTGGACAGGGGCTACGAGCAGTACTTC. Protein sequence: CASTLDRGYEQYF.

This chain links TRBV6-6 with TRBJ1-1; maybe TRBD1 (5 bases). The CDR3 consists of 15 residues. V lost 3 bases and J 4 bases, leaving 15 bases between the germline ends. CDR1 and CDR2 (germline): MNHNY, SVGAGI (reference sequence). Here the CDR3 reads CASSYRLLGGTEAFF. The CDR3 coding sequence is TGTGCCAGCAGTTATCGGCTATTGGGGGGCACTGAAGCTTTCTTT.

The genes are TRBV24-1 and TRBJ1-1; D possibly corresponds to TRBD1 (5 bases). This CDR3 comprises 15 residues. V lost 6 bases and J lost 3, with 16 bases in between. CDR1 and CDR2 (germline): KGHDR, SFDVKD. The CDR3 sequence: CATSSTGTTDTEAFF. The CDR3 DNA follows: TGTGCCACCAGTTCTACCGGGACGACGGACACTGAAGCTTTCTTT.

This clone was seen just once. The V call is TRBV18, the J call TRBJ1-6; 9 positions match TRBD1. This CDR3 has 15 residues. V shed 6 bases, J shed 6 bases, and the junction held 6 bases outside the gene matches. The germline V gene has CDR1 KGHSH and CDR2 LQKENI. The CDR3 coding sequence is TGTGCCAGCTCCCCGGACAGGGGTACTAATTCACCCCTCCACTTT. This translates into CASSPDRGTNSPLHF.

This clone has a single count. The genes are TRBV30 and TRBJ1-2; TRBD1 is a possible D gene (6 bases). The germline V and J ends were trimmed by 5 bases and 0 bases, with 25 bases remaining between them. The germline gives CDR1 GTSNPN, CDR2 SVGIG (reference sequence). CDR3 size: 18 residues. Here the CDR3 reads CAWGRGGGHLKPNYGYTF. The CDR3 DNA follows: TGTGCCTGGGGACGTGGTGGGGGACACCTAAAACCTAACTATGGCTACACCTTC.

The genes are TRBV6-1 and TRBJ2-1; D perhaps matches TRBD1 (6 bases). V dropped 2 bases and J dropped 4 bases, with 12 bases sitting between them. From germline, CDR1 is MNHNS and CDR2 SASEGT. This CDR3 is 15 amino acids long. CDR3 loop: CASSELQGSYNEQFF. In DNA form, the CDR3 reads TGTGCCAGCAGTGAATTACAGGGATCATACAATGAGCAGTTCTTC.